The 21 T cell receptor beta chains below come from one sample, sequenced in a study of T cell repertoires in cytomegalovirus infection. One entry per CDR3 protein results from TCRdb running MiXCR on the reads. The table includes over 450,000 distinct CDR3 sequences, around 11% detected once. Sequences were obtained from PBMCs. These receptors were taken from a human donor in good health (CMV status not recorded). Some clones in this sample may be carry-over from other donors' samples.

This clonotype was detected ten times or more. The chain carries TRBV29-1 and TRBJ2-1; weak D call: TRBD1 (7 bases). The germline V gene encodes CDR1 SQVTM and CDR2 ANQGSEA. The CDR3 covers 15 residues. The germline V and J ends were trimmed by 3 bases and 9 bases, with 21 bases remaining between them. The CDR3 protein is CSVEGGRGPLGEQFF. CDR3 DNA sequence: TGCAGCGTTGAGGGGGGAAGGGGGCCCCTCGGTGAGCAGTTCTTC.

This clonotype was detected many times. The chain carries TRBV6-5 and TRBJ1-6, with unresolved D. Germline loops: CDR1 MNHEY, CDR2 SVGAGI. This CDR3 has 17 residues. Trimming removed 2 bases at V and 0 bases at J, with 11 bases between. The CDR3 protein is CASSYGEGSSYNSPLHF. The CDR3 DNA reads TGTGCCAGCAGTTACGGCGAGGGAAGCTCCTATAATTCACCCCTCCACTTT.

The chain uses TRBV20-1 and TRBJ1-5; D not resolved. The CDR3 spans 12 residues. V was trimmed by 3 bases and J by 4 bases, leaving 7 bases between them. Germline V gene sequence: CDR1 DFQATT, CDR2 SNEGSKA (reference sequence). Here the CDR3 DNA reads TGCAGTGCTAGGCTCGGAAATCAGCCCCAGCATTTT. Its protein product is CSARLGNQPQHF.

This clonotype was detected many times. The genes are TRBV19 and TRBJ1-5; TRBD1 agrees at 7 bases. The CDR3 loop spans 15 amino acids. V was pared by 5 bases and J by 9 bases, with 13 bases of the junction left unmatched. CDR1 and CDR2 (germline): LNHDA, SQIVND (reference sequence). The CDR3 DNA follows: TGTGCCAGTAGTCCCAGGGGGGAGGGGAACCGGCCCCAGCATTTT. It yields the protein CASSPRGEGNRPQHF. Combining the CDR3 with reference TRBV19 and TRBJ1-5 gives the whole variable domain DGGITQSPKYLFRKEGQNVTLSCEQNLNHDAMYWYRQDPGQGLRLIYYSQIVNDFQKGDIAEGYSVSREKKESFPLTVTSAQKNPTAFYLCASSPRGEGNRPQHFGDGTRLSIL.

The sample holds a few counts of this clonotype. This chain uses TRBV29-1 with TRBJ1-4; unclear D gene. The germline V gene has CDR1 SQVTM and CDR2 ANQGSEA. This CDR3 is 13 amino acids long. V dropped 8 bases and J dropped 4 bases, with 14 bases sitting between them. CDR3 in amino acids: CSSKRVNNEKLFF. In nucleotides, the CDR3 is TGCAGCTCGAAGAGGGTGAATAATGAAAAACTGTTTTTT.

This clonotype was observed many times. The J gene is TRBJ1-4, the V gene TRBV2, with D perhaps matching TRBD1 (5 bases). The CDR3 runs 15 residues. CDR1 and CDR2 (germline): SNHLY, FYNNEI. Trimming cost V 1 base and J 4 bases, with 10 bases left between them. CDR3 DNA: TGTGCCAGCAGTGAAGGCGTGGGGGGTAATGAAAAACTGTTTTTT. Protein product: CASSEGVGGNEKLFF. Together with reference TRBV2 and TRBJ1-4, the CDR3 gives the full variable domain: EPEVTQTPSHQVTQMGQEVILRCVPISNHLYFYWYRQILGQKVEFLVSFYNNEISEKSEIFDDQFSVERPDGSNFTLKIRSTKLEDSAMYFCASSEGVGGNEKLFFGSGTQLSVL.

CDR3 loop: CASSHEGSLADTQYF. CDR3 bases: TGTGCCAGCAGCCACGAGGGGAGTTTGGCAGATACGCAGTATTTT. The chain carries TRBV4-2 and TRBJ2-3; possibly TRBD1 or TRBD2 for D (5 bases each). The V and J ends lost 3 bases and 4 bases respectively, with 14 bases between them. The CDR3 has 15 amino acids. Per germline, CDR1 LGHNA and CDR2 YNFKEQ.

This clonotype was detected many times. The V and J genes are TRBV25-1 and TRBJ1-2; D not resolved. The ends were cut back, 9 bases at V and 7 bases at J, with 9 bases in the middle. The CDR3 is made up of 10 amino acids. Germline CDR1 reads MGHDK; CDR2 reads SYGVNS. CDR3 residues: CASWEGGYTF. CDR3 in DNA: TGTGCCAGTTGGGAGGGTGGCTACACCTTC.

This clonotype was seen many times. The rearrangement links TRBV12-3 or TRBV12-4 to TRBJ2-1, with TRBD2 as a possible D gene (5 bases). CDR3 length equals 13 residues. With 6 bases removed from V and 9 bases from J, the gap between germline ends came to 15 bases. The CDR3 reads CASSFRGSLEQFF. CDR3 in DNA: TGTGCCAGCAGCTTCCGGGGTAGTCTTGAGCAGTTCTTC.

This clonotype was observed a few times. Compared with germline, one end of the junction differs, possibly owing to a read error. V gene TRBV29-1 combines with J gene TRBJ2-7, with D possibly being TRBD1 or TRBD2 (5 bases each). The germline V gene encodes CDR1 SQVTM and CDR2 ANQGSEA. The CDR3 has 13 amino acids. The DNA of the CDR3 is TGCAGCGTTGAAGACGGGGCTTTTCACGATCAGTACTTC. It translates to CSVEDGAFHDQYF.

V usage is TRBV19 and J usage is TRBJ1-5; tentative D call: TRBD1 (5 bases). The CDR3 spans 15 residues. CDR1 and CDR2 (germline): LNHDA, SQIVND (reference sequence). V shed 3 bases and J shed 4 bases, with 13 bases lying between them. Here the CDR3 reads CASSIGTRLNQPQHF. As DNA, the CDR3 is TGTGCCAGTAGTATCGGGACCAGACTTAATCAGCCCCAGCATTTT.

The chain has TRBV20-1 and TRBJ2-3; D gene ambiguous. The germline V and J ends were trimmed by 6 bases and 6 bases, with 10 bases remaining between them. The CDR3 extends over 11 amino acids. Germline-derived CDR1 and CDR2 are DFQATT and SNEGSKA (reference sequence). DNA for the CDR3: TGCAGTGCGAGAAGAGTTGATACGCAGTATTTT. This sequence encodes CSARRVDTQYF.

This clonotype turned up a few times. For the CDR3, the DNA is TGTGCCAGCTACACAATTGACAGGTTCTACGAGCAGTACTTC. Translation gives CASYTIDRFYEQYF. V and J are TRBV28 and TRBJ2-7, with D possibly matching TRBD1 (6 bases). This CDR3 spans 14 amino acids. CDR1 is MDHEN, CDR2 SYDVKM, per germline. Trimming shortened V by 8 bases and J by 3 bases, and 17 bases separated the two germline ends. Looking up the rest from reference TRBV28 and TRBJ2-7 gives the full variable domain: DVKVTQSSRYLVKRTGEKVFLECVQDMDHENMFWYRQDPGLGLRLIYFSYDVKMKEKGDIPEGYSVSREKKERFSLILESASTNQTSMYLCASYTIDRFYEQYFGPGTRLTVT.

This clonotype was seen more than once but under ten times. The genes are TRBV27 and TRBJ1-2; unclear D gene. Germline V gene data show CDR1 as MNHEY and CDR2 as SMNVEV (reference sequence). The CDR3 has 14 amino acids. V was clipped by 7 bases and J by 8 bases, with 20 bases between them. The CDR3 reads CASKKLARIGGYTF. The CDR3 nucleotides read TGTGCCAGCAAAAAGCTGGCGAGGATCGGGGGCTACACCTTC.

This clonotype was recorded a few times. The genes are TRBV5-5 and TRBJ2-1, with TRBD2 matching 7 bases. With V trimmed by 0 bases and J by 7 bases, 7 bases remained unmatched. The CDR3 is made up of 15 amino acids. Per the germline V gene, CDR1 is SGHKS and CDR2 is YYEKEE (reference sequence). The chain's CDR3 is CASSLGGGGGNEQFF. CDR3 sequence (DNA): TGTGCCAGCAGCTTGGGGGGGGGGGGGGGAAATGAGCAGTTCTTC.

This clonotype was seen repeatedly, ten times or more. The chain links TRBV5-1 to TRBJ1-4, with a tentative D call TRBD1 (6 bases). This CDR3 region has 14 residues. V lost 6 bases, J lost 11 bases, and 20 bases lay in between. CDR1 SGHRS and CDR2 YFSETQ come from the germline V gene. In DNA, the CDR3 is TGCGCCAGCACTTACGGGACAACCAAAGGGAAACTGTTTTTT. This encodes CASTYGTTKGKLFF. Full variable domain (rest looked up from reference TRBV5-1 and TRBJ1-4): KAGVTQTPRYLIKTRGQQVTLSCSPISGHRSVSWYQQTPGQGLQFLFEYFSETQRNKGNFPGRFSGRQFSNSRSEMNVSTLELGDSALYLCASTYGTTKGKLFFGSGTQLSVL.

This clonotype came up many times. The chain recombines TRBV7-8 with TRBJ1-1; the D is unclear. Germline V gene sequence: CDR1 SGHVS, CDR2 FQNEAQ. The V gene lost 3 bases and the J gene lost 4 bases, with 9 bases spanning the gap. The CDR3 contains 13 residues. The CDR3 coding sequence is TGTGCCAGCAGCTTGGTATTGGGCACTGAAGCTTTCTTT. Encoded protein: CASSLVLGTEAFF.

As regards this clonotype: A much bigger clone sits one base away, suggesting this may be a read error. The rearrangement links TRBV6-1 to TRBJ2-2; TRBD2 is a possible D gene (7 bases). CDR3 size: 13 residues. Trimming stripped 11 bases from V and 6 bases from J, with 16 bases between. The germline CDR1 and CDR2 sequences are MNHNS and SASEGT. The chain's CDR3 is CARNRGASGELFF. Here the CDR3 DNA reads TGTGCCCGCAACCGGGGGGCCTCCGGGGAGCTGTTTTTT.

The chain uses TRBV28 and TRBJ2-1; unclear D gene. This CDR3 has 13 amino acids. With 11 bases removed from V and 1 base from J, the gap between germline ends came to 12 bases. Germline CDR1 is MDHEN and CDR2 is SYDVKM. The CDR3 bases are TGTGCCGGCTCCGGGTCGTCCTACAATGAGCAGTTCTTC. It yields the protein CAGSGSSYNEQFF.

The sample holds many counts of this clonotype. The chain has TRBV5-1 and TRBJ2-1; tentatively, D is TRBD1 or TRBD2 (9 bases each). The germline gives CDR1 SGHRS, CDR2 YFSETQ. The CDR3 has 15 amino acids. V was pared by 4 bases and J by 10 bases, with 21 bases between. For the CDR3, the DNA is TGCGCCAGCAGCGAATCCGGGACAGGGACTAGCGAGCAGTTCTTC. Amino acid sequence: CASSESGTGTSEQFF.

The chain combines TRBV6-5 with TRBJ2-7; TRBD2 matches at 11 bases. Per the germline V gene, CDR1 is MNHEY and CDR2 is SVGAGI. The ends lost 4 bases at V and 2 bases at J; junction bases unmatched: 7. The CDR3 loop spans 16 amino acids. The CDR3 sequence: CASSLTSGSFPYEQYF. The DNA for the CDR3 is TGTGCCAGCAGTTTAACTAGCGGGAGTTTCCCCTACGAGCAGTACTTC.